The clone carrying this TCR beta chain was counted many times. What it binds is unknown. Building the TCR beta libraries relied on iRepertoire HTBI primers, and CDR3 regions underwent Arm-PCR. From the multiplex PCR reads, TCRdb called clonotypes with MiXCR, one entry per CDR3 protein. Among roughly 500,000 distinct CDR3 sequences listed, roughly 14% were seen once. The CDR3 consists of 13 residues. Germline loops: CDR1 ENHRY, CDR2 SYGVKD. V lost 6 bases to trimming and J lost 7 bases, with 12 bases between them. These data belong to a study of regulatory T cells in long-lasting Graves disease. The study's findings and limits: Persistent Graves' disease cases displayed lower TCR diversity than newly diagnosed ones.

Time point denoted: newly diagnosed GD, antithyroid drugs for less than 3 months. Construction of the TCR library relied on RNA isolated from PBMCs. These data also formed part of another study, on T cells in Graves' hyperthyroidism and ophthalmopathy. That work contributes: Hyperthyroidism, newly diagnosed and lasting under 2 months, affected patients aged 18 to 65. First-round RT-PCR targeting the TCR CDR3 was performed with the HTBI primer set.

The sequencing used peripheral blood mononuclear cells (PBMCs), collected at new diagnosis, from a patient treated with antithyroid drugs. The sequence derives from a man aged 25-45 years with Graves disease. The rearrangement uses TRBV10-3 and TRBJ2-2; D not certain. In nucleotides, the CDR3 is TGTGCCATCAGAGCCCACGAGGACGGGGAGCTGTTTTTT. Translation gives CAIRAHEDGELFF.